Presented here are 17 T cell receptor beta chains from one specimen sequenced in a study of blood T cell repertoires in COVID-19. TCRdb keeps only in-frame clones here, not all; method: immunoSEQ multiplex PCR. The sample carries tens of thousands of clones, nearly 90% recorded once. The specimen sequenced was peripheral blood. The receptors here all came from a man between 45 and 60 years old with acute or convalescent COVID-19.

A few counts support this clone. This chain links TRBV7-9 with TRBJ1-2, with 7 bases lining up with TRBD1. CDR1 is SEHNR and CDR2 is FQNEAQ in the germline V gene (reference sequence). V lost 5 bases and J lost 3; bases outside the gene matches: 6. The CDR3 is made up of 14 amino acids. Here the CDR3 DNA reads TGTGCCAGCAGCCCCAAGACAGGGTACTATGGCTACACCTTC. As protein: CASSPKTGYYGYTF.

This chain joins TRBV3-1 (or the pseudogene TRBV3-2) and TRBJ1-2; no clear D. Germline-derived CDR1 and CDR2 are LGHDT and YNNKEL (reference sequence). V lost 0 bases, J lost 3 bases, and 11 bases lay in between. The CDR3 consists of 15 residues. The chain's CDR3 is CASSQDLGGYYGYTF. The CDR3 DNA reads as TGTGCCAGCAGCCAAGATTTAGGAGGGTACTATGGCTACACCTTC.

V usage is TRBV7-8 and J usage is TRBJ2-7; the match to TRBD2 covers 7 bases. There are 15 residues in the CDR3. Trimming removed 5 bases from V and 0 bases from J; junction bases left unmatched: 7. Germline V gives CDR1 SGHVS, CDR2 FQNEAQ. The DNA for the CDR3 is TGTGCCAGCAGCCAAGGCGGGAGTCCCTCCTACGAGCAGTACTTC. It specifies CASSQGGSPSYEQYF.

V and J are TRBV19 and TRBJ1-5, with no clear D. CDR1 is LNHDA and CDR2 is SQIVND in the germline V gene (reference sequence). CDR3 size: 13 residues. V lost 0 bases and J 6 bases, leaving 6 bases between the germline ends. The CDR3: CASSIDLGQPQHF. The DNA for the CDR3 is TGTGCCAGTAGTATAGATCTCGGTCAGCCCCAGCATTTT. Together with reference TRBV19 and TRBJ1-5, the CDR3 gives the full variable domain: DGGITQSPKYLFRKEGQNVTLSCEQNLNHDAMYWYRQDPGQGLRLIYYSQIVNDFQKGDIAEGYSVSREKKESFPLTVTSAQKNPTAFYLCASSIDLGQPQHFGDGTRLSIL.

V and J are TRBV18 and TRBJ2-7, with D possibly matching TRBD1 (6 bases). Germline V gene sequence: CDR1 KGHSH, CDR2 LQKENI. Trimming pared 3 bases from V and 7 bases from J, leaving 13 bases between. The CDR3 consists of 13 residues. DNA for the CDR3: TGTGCCAGCTCACCGGAACAGGGAACGGAGCAGTACTTC. This sequence encodes CASSPEQGTEQYF.

This chain links TRBV20-1 with TRBJ1-2; 7 bases are shared with TRBD1. Germline V gene lookup returns CDR1 DFQATT and CDR2 SNEGSKA (reference sequence). Trimming cost V 3 bases and J 6 bases; bases outside gene matches: 13. The CDR3 length is 15 residues. The CDR3 here is CSASIQVLTGNGYTF. CDR3 DNA: TGCAGTGCTAGTATTCAGGTTTTGACAGGGAATGGCTACACCTTC.

The chain uses TRBV2 and TRBJ2-7, with D hard to call. The germline V gene has CDR1 SNHLY and CDR2 FYNNEI. The CDR3 totals 16 residues. With 6 bases removed from V and 2 bases from J, the gap between germline ends came to 20 bases. The CDR3 bases are TGTGCCAGCAGGAGAGTAAGGAGCGATGTCCCCTACGAGCAGTACTTC. Protein sequence: CASRRVRSDVPYEQYF.

The rearrangement links TRBV11-3 to TRBJ1-5, with D tentatively TRBD1 (6 bases). Germline V gene sequence: CDR1 SGHNT, CDR2 YENEEA. V lost 5 bases, J lost 0 bases, and 14 bases lay in between. This CDR3 spans 16 amino acids. As DNA, the CDR3 is TGTGCCAGCAGCCTGAAAGGGGGTCATAGCAATCAGCCCCAGCATTTT. Amino acids: CASSLKGGHSNQPQHF.

The chain employs TRBV19 and TRBJ1-6; no firm D call. Germline CDR1 and CDR2: LNHDA and SQIVND (reference sequence). Trimming took 6 bases from V and 5 from J, leaving 14 bases between them. The CDR3 sequence is 15 residues long. CDR3 DNA sequence: TGTGCCAGTAGGACGACCTCGGGGAATAATTCACCCCTCCACTTT. Translating it yields CASRTTSGNNSPLHF.

The chain recombines TRBV6-4 with TRBJ1-2; 7 nucleotides line up with TRBD1. Germline V gene sequence: CDR1 MRHNA, CDR2 SNTAGT. V dropped 4 bases and J dropped 4; count of bases not matched to a gene: 6. The CDR3 sequence is 14 residues long. CDR3 loop: CASSGDRVRYGYTF. The DNA of the CDR3 is TGTGCCAGCAGTGGAGACAGGGTACGCTATGGCTACACCTTC.

This clone was seen a handful of times. The chain joins TRBV6-5 to TRBJ1-1; D gene uncertain. Trimming pared 0 bases from V and 10 bases from J, leaving 12 bases between. The CDR3 loop spans 13 amino acids. Germline CDR1 and CDR2: MNHEY and SVGAGI. In nucleotides, the CDR3 is TGTGCCAGCAGTTACTCCCGGGAGGCGGCAGCTTTCTTT. It is translated as CASSYSREAAAFF.

The V gene is TRBV19, the J gene TRBJ2-3; the match to TRBD2 covers 7 bases. Germline trimming cut 4 bases from V and 5 bases from J; bases unmatched to any gene: 3. This CDR3 has 13 residues. Germline V gives CDR1 LNHDA, CDR2 SQIVND (reference sequence). CDR3 bases: TGTGCCAGTAGTACAGGGAGGGGAGATACGCAGTATTTT. Translation: CASSTGRGDTQYF.

This chain joins TRBV5-4 and TRBJ2-7; TRBD1 matches at 9 bases. The germline gives CDR1 SGHNT, CDR2 YYREEE (reference sequence). This CDR3 is 14 amino acids long. J gave up 2 bases and V 7 bases, and 7 bases lay outside the gene matches. CDR3 sequence reads: CASRPGQGPYEQYF. DNA of the CDR3: TGTGCCAGCCGACCGGGACAGGGACCCTACGAGCAGTACTTC.

The chain employs TRBV4-1 and TRBJ2-7; D might be TRBD2 (6 bases). The V and J ends lost 0 bases and 2 bases respectively, with 11 bases between them. Per the germline V gene, CDR1 is MGHRA and CDR2 is YSYEKL. This CDR3 comprises 15 residues. For the CDR3, the DNA is TGCGCCAGCAGCCAAGAACTAGGACTACCCTACGAGCAGTACTTC. Translation gives CASSQELGLPYEQYF.

The chain couples TRBV2 to TRBJ2-2; the match to TRBD1 covers 8 bases. Germline V gives CDR1 SNHLY, CDR2 FYNNEI. The CDR3 has 12 residues. V shed 10 bases, J shed 3 bases, and the junction held 1 base outside the gene matches. DNA of the CDR3: TGTGCCACGACAGGGGACACCGGGGAGCTGTTTTTT. The encoded protein is CATTGDTGELFF.

Only one count was recorded for this clone. V is TRBV13 and J is TRBJ2-5, with 11 nucleotides matching TRBD1. Germline trimming cut 2 bases from V and 3 bases from J; bases unmatched to any gene: 5. The length of the CDR3 is 16 residues. Looked up from germline, CDR1 is PRHDT and CDR2 is FYEKMQ (reference sequence). CDR3 in amino acids: CASSLFGQGAKETQYF. The CDR3 DNA reads as TGTGCCAGCAGCTTATTTGGACAGGGGGCGAAAGAGACCCAGTACTTC.

The rearrangement uses TRBV7-8 and TRBJ2-5; TRBD1 aligns across 9 bases. Germline-derived CDR1 and CDR2 are SGHVS and FQNEAQ. This CDR3 has 17 amino acids. Trimming at V came to 5 bases and at J to 5 bases, leaving 15 bases not matched to a gene. The CDR3 DNA is TGTGCCAGCAGCGTAGACACTCGACAGGGGGGAAGGGAGACCCAGTACTTC. This translates into CASSVDTRQGGRETQYF.